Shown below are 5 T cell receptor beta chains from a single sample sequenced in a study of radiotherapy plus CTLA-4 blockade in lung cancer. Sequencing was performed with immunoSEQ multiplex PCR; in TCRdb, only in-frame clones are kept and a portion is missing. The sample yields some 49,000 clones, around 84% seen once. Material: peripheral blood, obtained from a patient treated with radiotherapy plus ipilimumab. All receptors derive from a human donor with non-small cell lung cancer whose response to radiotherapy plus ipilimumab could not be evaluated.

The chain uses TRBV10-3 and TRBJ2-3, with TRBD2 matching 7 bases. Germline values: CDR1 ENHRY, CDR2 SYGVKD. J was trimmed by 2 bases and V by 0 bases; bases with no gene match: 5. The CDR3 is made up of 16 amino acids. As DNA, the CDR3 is TGTGCCATCAGTGAGTCGGTGCGGGAGCCCACAGATACGCAGTATTTT. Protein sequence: CAISESVREPTDTQYF.

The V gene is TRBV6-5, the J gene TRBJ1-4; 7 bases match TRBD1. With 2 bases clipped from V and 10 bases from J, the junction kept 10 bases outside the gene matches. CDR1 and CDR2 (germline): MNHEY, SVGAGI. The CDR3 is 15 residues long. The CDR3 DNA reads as TGTGCCAGCAGTTACAGACAGGGCGGCTGGGGAAAACTGTTTTTT. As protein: CASSYRQGGWGKLFF.

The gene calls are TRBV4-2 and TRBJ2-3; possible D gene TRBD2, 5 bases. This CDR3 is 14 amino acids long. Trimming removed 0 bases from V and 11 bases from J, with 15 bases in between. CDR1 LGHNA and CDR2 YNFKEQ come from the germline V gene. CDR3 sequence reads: CASSQDPRPEGQYF. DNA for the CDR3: TGTGCCAGCAGCCAAGATCCGCGACCCGAGGGGCAGTATTTT.

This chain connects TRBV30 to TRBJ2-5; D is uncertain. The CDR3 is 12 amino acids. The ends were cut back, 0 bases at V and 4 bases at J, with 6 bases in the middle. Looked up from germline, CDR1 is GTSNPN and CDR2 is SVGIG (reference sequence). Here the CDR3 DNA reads TGTGCCTGGAGTGTTCAGGCAGAGACCCAGTACTTC. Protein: CAWSVQAETQYF.

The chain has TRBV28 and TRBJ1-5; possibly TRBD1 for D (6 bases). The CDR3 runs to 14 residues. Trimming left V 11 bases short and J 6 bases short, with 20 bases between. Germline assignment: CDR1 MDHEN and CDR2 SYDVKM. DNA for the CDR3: TGTGCCGCCGCAAACCCGGGGGGGGCTCAGCCCCAGCATTTT. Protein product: CAAANPGGAQPQHF.